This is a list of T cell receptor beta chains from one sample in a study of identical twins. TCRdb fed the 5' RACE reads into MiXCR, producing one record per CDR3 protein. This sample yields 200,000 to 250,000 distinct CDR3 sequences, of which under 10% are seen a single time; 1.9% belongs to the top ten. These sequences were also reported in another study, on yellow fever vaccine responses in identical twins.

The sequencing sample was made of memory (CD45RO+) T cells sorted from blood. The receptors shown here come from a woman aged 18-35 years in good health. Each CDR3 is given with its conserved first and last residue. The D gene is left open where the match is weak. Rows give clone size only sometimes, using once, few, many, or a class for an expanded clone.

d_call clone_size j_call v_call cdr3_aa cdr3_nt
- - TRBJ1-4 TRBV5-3 CARSLGPEGKLFF TGTGCCAGAAGCTTGGGCCCGGAGGGAAAACTGTTTTTT
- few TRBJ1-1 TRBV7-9 CASSLFQPEASF TGTGCCAGCAGCTTATTTCAGCCTGAAGCTTCCTTT
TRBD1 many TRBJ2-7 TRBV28 CASSVRQGAYEQYF TGTGCCAGCAGCGTGAGGCAGGGGGCCTACGAGCAGTACTTC
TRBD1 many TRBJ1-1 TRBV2 CAGDRGDTEAFF TGTGCCGGCGACAGGGGGGACACTGAAGCTTTCTTT
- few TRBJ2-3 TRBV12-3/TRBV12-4 CASSQSRRTDTQYF TGTGCCAGCAGCCAATCCCGCCGCACAGATACGCAGTATTTT
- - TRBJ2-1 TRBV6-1 CASRTRTRSSYNEQFF TGTGCCAGCAGGACCCGGACGCGGAGCTCCTACAATGAGCAGTTCTTC
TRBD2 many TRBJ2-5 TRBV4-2 CASSQDTSGGLRPETQYF TGTGCCAGCAGCCAGGACACTAGCGGGGGCCTAAGACCGGAGACCCAGTACTTC
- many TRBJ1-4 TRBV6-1 CASSEGGAGATNEKLFF TGTGCCAGCAGTGAAGGGGGGGCGGGGGCAACTAATGAAAAACTGTTTTTT
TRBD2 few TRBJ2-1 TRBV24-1 CATSDQTSSGRVEQFF TGTGCCACCAGTGATCAAACCTCTAGCGGGAGAGTTGAGCAGTTCTTC
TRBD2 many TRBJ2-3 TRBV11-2 CASSSGTSGTTSTDTQYF TGTGCCAGCAGCTCCGGGACTAGCGGAACCACTAGCACAGATACGCAGTATTTT
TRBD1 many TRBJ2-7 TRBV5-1 CASSKGQGGVNYEQYF TGCGCCAGCAGCAAGGGACAGGGCGGAGTTAACTACGAGCAGTACTTC
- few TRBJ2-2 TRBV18 CASSPTQVTGELFF TGTGCCAGCTCACCTACACAGGTCACCGGGGAGCTGTTTTTT
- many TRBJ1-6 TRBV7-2 CASSRGTVSYSPLHF TGTGCCAGCAGCCGGGGGACGGTTTCCTATTCACCCCTCCACTTT
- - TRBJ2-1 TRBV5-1 CASSKGAGYNEQFF TGCGCCAGCAGCAAGGGGGCGGGGTACAATGAGCAGTTCTTC
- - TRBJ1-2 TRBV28 CASIDRMMSGYTF TGTGCCAGCATCGACAGGATGATGAGTGGCTACACCTTC
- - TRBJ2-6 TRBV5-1 CASSLGTGEAAGANVLTF TGCGCCAGCAGCTTGGGTACAGGGGAGGCTGCTGGGGCCAACGTCCTGACTTTC
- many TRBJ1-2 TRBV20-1 CSARDRRTTDYTF TGCAGTGCTAGAGATCGTAGGACGACGGACTACACCTTC
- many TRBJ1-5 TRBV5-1 CASSPDGSNQPQHF TGCGCCAGCAGCCCCGACGGTAGCAATCAGCCCCAGCATTTT
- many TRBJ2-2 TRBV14 CASSQVRPPLAGELFF TGTGCCAGCAGCCAAGTTCGTCCGCCCCTGGCCGGGGAGCTGTTTTTT
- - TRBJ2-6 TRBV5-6 CASSSPKQGSGANVLTF TGTGCCAGCAGCTCCCCGAAGCAGGGCTCTGGGGCCAACGTCCTGACTTTC
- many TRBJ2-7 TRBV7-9 CASSFLDTPGYEQYF TGTGCCAGCAGCTTCCTAGACACCCCGGGCTACGAGCAGTACTTC
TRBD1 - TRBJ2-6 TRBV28 CASGQGGSGANVLTF TGTGCCAGTGGACAGGGCGGCTCTGGGGCCAACGTCCTGACTTTC
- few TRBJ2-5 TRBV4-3 CASSQGGYQETQYF TGCGCCAGCAGCCAAGGGGGGTACCAAGAGACCCAGTACTTC
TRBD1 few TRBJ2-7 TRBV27 CASRMDRGYEQYF TGTGCCAGCAGAATGGACAGGGGGTACGAGCAGTACTTC
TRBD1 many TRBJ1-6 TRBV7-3 CASSLRTGGNSPLHF TGTGCCAGCAGCTTAAGGACAGGGGGCAATTCACCCCTCCACTTT
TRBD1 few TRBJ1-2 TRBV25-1 CASRETGTGDYGYTF TGTGCCAGCAGAGAAACCGGGACAGGGGATTATGGCTACACCTTC
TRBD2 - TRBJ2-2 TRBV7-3 CASSFGSGGTGELFF TGTGCCAGCAGCTTCGGGTCGGGGGGAACCGGGGAGCTGTTTTTT
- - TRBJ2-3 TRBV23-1 CASSQMNLKLDTQYF TGCGCCAGCAGTCAAATGAACTTAAAATTGGATACGCAGTATTTT
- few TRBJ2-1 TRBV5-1 CASSATSHNEQFF TGCGCCAGCAGCGCCACCTCGCACAATGAGCAGTTCTTC
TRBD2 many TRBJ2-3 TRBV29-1 CSVNAGTSGGSDTQYF TGCAGCGTTAATGCCGGGACTAGCGGGGGGTCAGATACGCAGTATTTT
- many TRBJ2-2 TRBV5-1 CASSLLTKLLNTGELFF TGCGCCAGCAGCCTACTGACAAAGCTGTTAAACACCGGGGAGCTGTTTTTT
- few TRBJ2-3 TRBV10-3 CATAQDATSTDTQYF TGTGCCACGGCCCAGGACGCAACTAGCACAGATACGCAGTATTTT
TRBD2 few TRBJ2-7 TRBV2 CASTLGTGGYEQYF TGTGCCAGCACCCTCGGGACGGGGGGGTACGAGCAGTACTTC
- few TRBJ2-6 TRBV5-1 CASSLAVNTFSSGANVLTF TGCGCCAGCAGCTTGGCCGTTAACACCTTCAGCTCTGGGGCCAACGTCCTGACTTTC
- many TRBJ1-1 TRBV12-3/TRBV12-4 CASSIDRQTTEAFF TGTGCCAGCAGTATCGACCGACAGACCACTGAAGCTTTCTTT
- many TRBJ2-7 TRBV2 CASTQRYEQYF TGTGCCAGCACTCAACGCTACGAGCAGTACTTC
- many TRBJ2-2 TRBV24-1 CATSPPGLANTGELFF TGTGCCACCAGTCCGCCAGGGCTAGCGAACACCGGGGAGCTGTTTTTT
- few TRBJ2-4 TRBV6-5 CASSYSWALIAKNIQYF TGTGCCAGCAGTTACTCGTGGGCCTTAATAGCCAAAAACATTCAGTACTTC
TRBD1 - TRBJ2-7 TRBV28 CASSSSQGVSYEQYF TGTGCCAGCAGTTCGTCACAGGGGGTTAGCTACGAGCAGTACTTC
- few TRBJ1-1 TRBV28 CASSFLLRGSEAFF TGTGCCAGCAGTTTCCTACTTAGGGGCTCTGAAGCTTTCTTT
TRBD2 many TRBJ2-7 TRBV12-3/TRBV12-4 CASSRGLDYEQYF TGTGCCAGCAGCCGTGGACTAGACTACGAGCAGTACTTC
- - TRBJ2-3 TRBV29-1 CSVEVASGRGDTQYF TGCAGCGTTGAAGTGGCGTCAGGGCGGGGAGATACGCAGTATTTT
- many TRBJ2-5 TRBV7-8 CASSLAGLGNILETQYF TGTGCCAGCAGCTTAGCGGGGCTAGGGAATATTTTAGAGACCCAGTACTTC
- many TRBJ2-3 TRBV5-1 CASSTGPTDTQYF TGCGCCAGCAGTACCGGACCCACAGATACGCAGTATTTT
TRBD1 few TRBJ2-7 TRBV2 CASKEQGIRHEQYF TGTGCCAGCAAGGAACAGGGGATTAGACACGAGCAGTACTTC
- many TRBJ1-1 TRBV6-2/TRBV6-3 CASRIDGNTEAFF TGTGCCAGCAGGATTGACGGGAACACTGAAGCTTTCTTT
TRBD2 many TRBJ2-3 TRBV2 CASRRLAGGGDTQYF TGTGCCAGCAGGCGACTAGCGGGGGGTGGCGATACGCAGTATTTT
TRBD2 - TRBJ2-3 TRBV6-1 CASRQRGEGFAFTDTQYF TGTGCCAGCAGACAAAGAGGGGAGGGTTTTGCCTTCACAGATACGCAGTATTTT
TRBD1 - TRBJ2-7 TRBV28 CASSSGTGTSYEQYF TGTGCCAGCAGTTCCGGGACAGGGACCTCCTACGAGCAGTACTTC
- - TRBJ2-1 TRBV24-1 CATSDRLLVGEQFF TGTGCCACCAGTGATAGGTTATTAGTGGGTGAGCAGTTCTTC
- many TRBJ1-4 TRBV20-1 CSAWETALEKLFF TGCAGTGCTTGGGAAACCGCCTTGGAAAAACTGTTTTTT
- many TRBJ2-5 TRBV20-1 CSASAGQETQYF TGCAGTGCTAGCGCGGGTCAAGAGACCCAGTACTTC
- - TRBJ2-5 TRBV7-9 CASSRDFQETQNF TGTGCCAGCAGCCGGGACTTTCAAGAGACCCAGAACTTC
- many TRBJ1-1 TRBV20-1 CSARGGGTEAFF TGCAGTGCTAGAGGGGGGGGCACTGAAGCTTTCTTT
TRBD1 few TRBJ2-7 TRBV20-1 CSARTGGNEQYF TGCAGTGCAAGGACAGGGGGCAACGAGCAGTACTTC